These 15 T cell receptor beta chains share one sample of origin, sequenced in a study of cytomegalovirus exposure and HLA in healthy donors. PCR employed 60 Vbeta and 13 Jbeta primers. Data came from immunoSEQ multiplex PCR; TCRdb stores just in-frame clones and leaves some out. The sample includes more than 110,000 clones, about 78% of them seen just once. Source material: PBMCs. These receptors were collected from a male donor in good health and CMV-seronegative.

This clone appeared a single time. J is TRBJ1-4 and V is TRBV7-3; 7 bases fit TRBD1. In germline, CDR1 is SGHTA, CDR2 FQGTGA. There are 15 residues in the CDR3. The J segment lost 3 bases and the V segment lost 5 bases, leaving 6 bases of the junction unmatched. CDR3 sequence reads: CASSQTGVANEKLFF. The DNA of the CDR3 is TGTGCCAGCAGCCAAACAGGGGTTGCTAATGAAAAACTGTTTTTT.

This chain joins TRBV2 and TRBJ2-3; TRBD2 matches 8 bases. The CDR3 is 15 residues long. J gave up 0 bases and V 5 bases, and 4 bases lay outside the gene matches. Germline lookup yields CDR1 SNHLY and CDR2 FYNNEI. CDR3 bases: TGTGCCAGCAGTCCACTAGCGGCGAGCACAGATACGCAGTATTTT. Its protein is CASSPLAASTDTQYF.

The chain combines TRBV27 with TRBJ2-6, with TRBD1 as a possible D gene (5 bases). Between the trimmed V and J ends, which lost 6 bases and 3 bases, there was a span of 12 bases. The CDR3 extends over 15 amino acids. Per the germline V gene, CDR1 is MNHEY and CDR2 is SMNVEV (reference sequence). The CDR3 spells CASRSGAGGANVLTF. As DNA, the CDR3 is TGTGCCAGCAGGTCTGGGGCAGGTGGGGCCAACGTCCTGACTTTC.

A note on this clone: One junction end does not reproduce the germline sequence, and a read error may be involved. V and J are TRBV14 and TRBJ2-3, with 11 bases that match TRBD1. Germline loops: CDR1 SGHDN, CDR2 FVKESK. The length of the CDR3 is 15 residues. The DNA for the CDR3 is TGTCCCAGCAGCGTGGGACAGGGGGTCGGGGGAACGCAGTATTTT. Encoded protein: CPSSVGQGVGGTQYF.

This clone was detected once. The CDR3 sequence is CASSQERLAGGNEQFF. The CDR3 DNA reads as TGCGCCAGCAGCCAAGAGCGCCTAGCGGGCGGCAATGAGCAGTTCTTC. J is TRBJ2-1 and V is TRBV4-1; 8 bases line up with TRBD2. V was clipped by 0 bases and J by 6 bases; unmatched bases: 7. The length of the CDR3 is 16 residues. Germline V gene lookup returns CDR1 MGHRA and CDR2 YSYEKL.

V is TRBV5-1 and J is TRBJ1-6; TRBD1 matches at 8 bases. The CDR3 runs 17 residues. Germline CDR1 and CDR2: SGHRS and YFSETQ. Losses at the gene ends were 4 bases for V and 7 bases for J; bases not matched to a gene: 13. CDR3 DNA: TGCGCCAGCAGCCCCAGGACAGGGAATCTGTACAATTCACCCCTCCACTTT. Translating it yields CASSPRTGNLYNSPLHF.

The rearrangement uses TRBV6-5 and TRBJ2-7, with 11 positions matching TRBD1. Unmatched junction bases numbered 12, after V lost 9 bases and J lost 5 bases. Looked up from germline, CDR1 is MNHEY and CDR2 is SVGAGI. CDR3 size: 15 residues. CDR3 DNA: TGTGCCAGTCGAGGACAGGGGGCCACCCGTCACGAGCAGTACTTC. Protein sequence: CASRGQGATRHEQYF.

A note on this clone: An end of the junction does not agree with germline; a read error may underlie this. The V call is TRBV5-1, the J call TRBJ1-5; 9 nucleotides line up with TRBD1. Germline lookup yields CDR1 SGHRS and CDR2 YFSETQ. There are 15 residues in the CDR3. The DNA for the CDR3 is TGCCCCAGCAGCTTGGGAACAGGGGGCGATCAGCCCCAGCATTTT. Encoded protein: CPSSLGTGGDQPQHF.

The rearrangement uses TRBV11-2 and TRBJ2-5, with 7 nucleotides matching TRBD1. The CDR3 has 13 residues. With 4 bases clipped from V and 2 bases from J, the junction kept 1 base outside the gene matches. Germline V lookup: CDR1 SGHAT, CDR2 FQNNGV. This CDR3 is CASSWGQQETQYF. The CDR3 DNA is TGTGCCAGCAGCTGGGGACAGCAAGAGACCCAGTACTTC.

V usage is TRBV10-3 and J usage is TRBJ1-3; 9 bases map to TRBD1. The CDR3 runs 15 residues. Germline CDR1 is ENHRY and CDR2 is SYGVKD. The V segment lost 7 bases and the J segment 4 bases; nucleotides outside the gene matches: 8. The CDR3 DNA is TGTGCCATCACCCCGGGACAGGGAAAAGGAAACACCATATATTTT. Amino acid sequence: CAITPGQGKGNTIYF.

This clone was seen once. The sample holds other DNA sequences that translate to the same CDR3. The rearrangement uses TRBV14 and TRBJ2-7; 8 positions match TRBD2. After removal of 3 bases from V and 2 bases from J, the junction contained 15 bases not matched to a gene. Germline V gives CDR1 SGHDN, CDR2 FVKESK. This CDR3 has 18 amino acids. The chain's CDR3 is CASSQARSGLGPPYEQYF. The CDR3 nucleotides are TGTGCCAGCAGCCAGGCCCGGTCGGGACTAGGACCTCCCTACGAGCAGTACTTC.

The rearrangement joins TRBV5-1 to TRBJ1-2, with 12 positions matching TRBD1. Trimming at V came to 4 bases and at J to 6 bases, leaving 10 bases not matched to a gene. This CDR3 contains 16 residues. CDR1 and CDR2 from the germline V gene are SGHRS and YFSETQ. The CDR3 sequence is CASSLLSGTGGNGYTF. CDR3 nucleotide sequence: TGCGCCAGCAGCCTACTATCCGGGACAGGGGGCAATGGCTACACCTTC.

CDR3 residues: CAWSAGTGIQETQYF. The CDR3 DNA follows: TGTGCCTGGAGTGCCGGGACAGGGATCCAAGAGACCCAGTACTTC. The chain links TRBV30 to TRBJ2-5, with 9 bases lining up with TRBD1. This CDR3 contains 15 residues. With V trimmed by 1 base and J by 1 base, 4 bases remained unmatched. The germline V gene has CDR1 GTSNPN and CDR2 SVGIG (reference sequence). The variable domain in full, completed from reference TRBV30 and TRBJ2-5, reads SQTIHQWPATLVQPVGSPLSLECTVEGTSNPNLYWYRQAAGRGLQLLFYSVGIGQISSEVPQNLSASRPQDRQFILSSKKLLLSDSGFYLCAWSAGTGIQETQYFGPGTRLLVL.

The chain recombines TRBV9 with TRBJ2-3; 13 nucleotides align to TRBD2. The J segment lost 5 bases and the V segment lost 3 bases, leaving 9 bases of the junction unmatched. The CDR3 is 17 amino acids. CDR1 and CDR2 from the germline V gene are SGDLS and YYNGEE. Here the CDR3 DNA reads TGTGCCAGCAGCGCCCAGATACTAGCGGGAGGGGGAGATACGCAGTATTTT. As protein: CASSAQILAGGGDTQYF.

The rearrangement joins TRBV2 to TRBJ1-3; the D is unclear. The CDR3 spans 14 residues. Germline lookup yields CDR1 SNHLY and CDR2 FYNNEI. Trimming pared 3 bases from V and 2 bases from J, leaving 8 bases between. The CDR3 reads CASSDLGPGNTIYF. The CDR3 region has the DNA TGTGCCAGCAGTGATCTGGGCCCTGGAAACACCATATATTTT.